These 28 T cell receptor beta chains were all obtained from the same sample, sequenced in a study of cytomegalovirus exposure and HLA in healthy donors. PCR amplification relied on 60 Vbeta primers (plus 13 Jbeta primers). Clones were sequenced by immunoSEQ multiplex PCR, and TCRdb holds only the in-frame ones, with some missing. The sample holds some 200,000 clones; 75% to 90% are singletons and the top ten take 6.5%. The specimen was PBMCs. The receptors shown here come from a woman aged 45-65 years in good health and CMV-seropositive.

The chain is built from TRBV6-1 and TRBJ1-6; TRBD1 is a possible D gene (5 bases). The ends were cut back, 1 base at V and 4 bases at J, with 5 bases in the middle. The CDR3 runs to 14 residues. CDR1 MNHNS and CDR2 SASEGT come from the germline V gene. The chain's CDR3 is CASSEGQYNSPLHF. As DNA, the CDR3 is TGTGCCAGCAGTGAAGGACAGTATAATTCACCCCTCCACTTT.

The rearrangement uses TRBV5-4 and TRBJ2-3; D is unclear. The CDR3 contains 14 residues. The V gene's germline CDR1 is SGHNT and CDR2 YYREEE (reference sequence). Trimming stripped 4 bases from V and 5 bases from J, with 14 bases between. The CDR3 spells CASSIRVTQDTQYF. The DNA for the CDR3 is TGTGCCAGCAGCATTCGGGTGACCCAAGATACGCAGTATTTT.

Details on this clone: This is likely a read error, given that the CDR3 carries no conserved phenylalanine or tryptophan at its end. This chain links TRBV7-3 with TRBJ1-2; D perhaps matches TRBD1 (6 bases). This CDR3 region has 15 residues. Germline V gene data show CDR1 as SGHTA and CDR2 as FQGTGA. V gave up 1 base and J gave up 5 bases, with 14 bases separating them. As DNA, the CDR3 is TGTGCCAGCAGCTTAAATCCAGGGGAAGGGTATGGCTACACCCTC. Its translation is CASSLNPGEGYGYTL.

The chain carries TRBV2 and TRBJ1-1; D is perhaps TRBD1 (6 bases). With 2 bases removed from V and 4 bases from J, the gap between germline ends came to 11 bases. Germline loops: CDR1 SNHLY, CDR2 FYNNEI. CDR3 length: 14 amino acids. This chain's CDR3 is CASSEQGYSTEAFF. The CDR3 region has the DNA TGTGCCAGCAGTGAACAGGGGTATAGCACTGAAGCTTTCTTT. Using reference TRBV2 and TRBJ1-1 for the parts outside the CDR3, the full variable domain is EPEVTQTPSHQVTQMGQEVILRCVPISNHLYFYWYRQILGQKVEFLVSFYNNEISEKSEIFDDQFSVERPDGSNFTLKIRSTKLEDSAMYFCASSEQGYSTEAFFGQGTRLTVV.

The CDR3 DNA sequence: TGTGCCAGCACCCGACTCTTCAGCTCCTACAATGAGCAGTTCTTC. Its protein is CASTRLFSSYNEQFF. The chain recombines TRBV28 with TRBJ2-1; D ambiguous. The germline V gene encodes CDR1 MDHEN and CDR2 SYDVKM. Trimming removed 7 bases from V and 0 bases from J, with 13 bases in between. The CDR3 has 15 amino acids.

The chain is built from TRBV19 and TRBJ2-4; 9 nucleotides align to TRBD2. This CDR3 contains 16 residues. Germline CDR1 LNHDA, CDR2 SQIVND (reference sequence). V dropped 1 base and J dropped 6; count of bases not matched to a gene: 7. The CDR3 here is CASSIGAGGPRNIQYF. The CDR3 DNA follows: TGTGCCAGTAGTATAGGGGCGGGGGGGCCGAGAAACATTCAGTACTTC.

This chain connects TRBV10-3 to TRBJ1-2, with 7 nucleotides matching TRBD1. With 8 bases clipped from V and 8 bases from J, the junction kept 14 bases outside the gene matches. Germline V lookup: CDR1 ENHRY, CDR2 SYGVKD. CDR3 length: 14 amino acids. The CDR3 region has the DNA TGTGCCATCGGGAAAACAGGGGAAATTGGAGGCTACACCTTC. It yields the protein CAIGKTGEIGGYTF.

The chain uses TRBV28 and TRBJ2-2; D unclear. The germline V gene has CDR1 MDHEN and CDR2 SYDVKM. V dropped 4 bases and J dropped 4 bases, with 4 bases sitting between them. This CDR3 is 12 amino acids long. For the CDR3, the DNA is TGTGCCAGCAGTTCTCTCACCGGGGAGCTGTTTTTT. Translated, it gives CASSSLTGELFF.

The rearrangement links TRBV6-5 to TRBJ1-4, with 7 bases aligning to TRBD1. V gave up 4 bases and J gave up 12 bases; unmatched junction bases: 14. CDR1 is MNHEY, CDR2 SVGAGI, per germline. The CDR3 spans 15 residues. The CDR3 is CASSSPGQLFEELFF. The CDR3 region has the DNA TGTGCCAGCAGTTCCCCGGGACAGCTATTTGAGGAACTGTTTTTT.

This sequence joins TRBV4-1 and TRBJ2-1, with 12 nucleotides matching TRBD2. The CDR3 consists of 17 residues. V trimming: 5 bases; J trimming: 4 bases; junction bases outside the gene matches: 9. Germline assignment: CDR1 MGHRA and CDR2 YSYEKL. CDR3 loop: CASSYRTSGIEYNEQFF. The DNA for the CDR3 is TGCGCCAGCAGCTACAGGACTAGCGGGATCGAATACAATGAGCAGTTCTTC.

The chain recombines TRBV28 with TRBJ2-3; 9 bases are a match to TRBD1. Germline-derived CDR1 and CDR2 are MDHEN and SYDVKM. The CDR3 runs 16 residues. V gave up 5 bases and J gave up 5 bases; unmatched junction bases: 11. The CDR3 DNA reads TGTGCCAGCAGTGGGGACAGGGAAGGGTTTGGAGATACGCAGTATTTT. It translates to CASSGDREGFGDTQYF.

The V gene is TRBV5-1, the J gene TRBJ2-1; TRBD2 aligns across 14 bases. This CDR3 is built from 18 residues. CDR1 and CDR2 from the germline V gene are SGHRS and YFSETQ. After removal of 3 bases from V and 3 bases from J, the junction contained 8 bases not matched to a gene. CDR3 in amino acids: CASSSGLAGVLDYNEQFF. In nucleotides, the CDR3 is TGCGCCAGCAGCTCGGGACTAGCGGGAGTTCTTGACTACAATGAGCAGTTCTTC.

The gene calls are TRBV6-1 and TRBJ2-7, with 11 bases fitting TRBD1. The V and J ends lost 7 bases and 2 bases, in that order; junction bases with no gene match: 1. Germline-derived CDR1 and CDR2 are MNHNS and SASEGT. The CDR3 covers 13 residues. CDR3 coding DNA: TGTGCCAGCAAGGGACAGGGGGCCTACGAGCAGTACTTC. Residues: CASKGQGAYEQYF.

This chain joins TRBV10-3 and TRBJ2-3; 10 bases align to TRBD2. The V gene end was trimmed by 5 bases and the J gene end by 0 bases; junction bases not matched to a gene: 2. The CDR3 covers 15 residues. The germline V gene encodes CDR1 ENHRY and CDR2 SYGVKD. The CDR3 loop reads CAISRLAGSTDTQYF. CDR3 DNA sequence: TGTGCCATCAGTAGACTAGCGGGCAGCACAGATACGCAGTATTTT.

This clone was counted once. J is TRBJ2-5 and V is TRBV28, with a possible D match to TRBD2 (7 bases). From germline, CDR1 is MDHEN and CDR2 SYDVKM. V lost 7 bases, J lost 8 bases, and 29 bases lay in between. The CDR3 is 17 amino acids. The CDR3 coding sequence is TGTGCCAGCACGGACCCCACCGGTGGAGGGGGGGTTGAAACCCAGTACTTC. Its translation: CASTDPTGGGGVETQYF.

The sample holds a few counts of this clone. The rearrangement uses TRBV29-1 and TRBJ2-2; the D is unclear. Between the trimmed V and J ends, which lost 7 bases and 2 bases, there was a span of 14 bases. The CDR3 has 14 residues. CDR1 is SQVTM, CDR2 ANQGSEA, per germline. Written as DNA, the CDR3 is TGCAGCGCCCGCTCAGGTGAAAACACCGGGGAGCTGTTTTTT. This codes for CSARSGENTGELFF.

For the CDR3, the DNA is TGTGCCAGCTCACCACAGCTAGCGGGGGAACAAGAGACCCAGTACTTC. Translated, it gives CASSPQLAGEQETQYF. This chain connects TRBV18 to TRBJ2-5, with 10 bases matching TRBD2. Germline assignment: CDR1 KGHSH and CDR2 LQKENI. The CDR3 totals 16 residues. V was pared by 1 base and J by 2 bases, with 4 bases of the junction left unmatched.

The chain recombines TRBV5-6 with TRBJ1-1; possibly TRBD1 for D (5 bases). Germline V gene data show CDR1 as SGHDT and CDR2 as YYEEEE. The CDR3 covers 13 residues. V shed 4 bases and J shed 6 bases, with 13 bases lying between them. This CDR3 is CASSRWGEPEAFF. The DNA for the CDR3 is TGTGCCAGCAGCCGGTGGGGGGAACCTGAAGCTTTCTTT.

About this clone itself: The sample contains more than one DNA sequence encoding this CDR3. The chain employs TRBV7-2 and TRBJ2-3, with a possible D match to TRBD2 (6 bases). The CDR3 is 16 amino acids. Per germline, CDR1 SGHTA and CDR2 FQGNSA. Trimming cost V 0 bases and J 1 base, with 11 bases left between them. The CDR3 sequence is CASSLAGRGGTDTQYF. In nucleotides, the CDR3 is TGTGCCAGCAGCTTAGCGGGGCGGGGAGGCACAGATACGCAGTATTTT.

This clone was recorded only once. One end of the junction fails to match germline, which may point to a read error. The chain carries TRBV7-7 and TRBJ2-5; TRBD1 matches at 7 bases. The CDR3 is 15 residues long. CDR1 and CDR2 (germline): SSHAT, FNYEAQ (reference sequence). CDR3 bases: TGTGCTAGCAGCACCTTTGAGGGGGCTCAAGAGACCCAGTACTTC. Translated, it gives CASSTFEGAQETQYF.

The chain uses TRBV14 and TRBJ2-1; possibly TRBD1 for D (6 bases). CDR1 is SGHDN and CDR2 is FVKESK in the germline V gene. V dropped 2 bases and J dropped 5 bases, with 13 bases sitting between them. The CDR3 sequence is 15 residues long. CDR3 sequence reads: CASSQRQGKDNEQFF. In DNA, the CDR3 is TGTGCCAGCAGCCAACGCCAGGGGAAAGACAATGAGCAGTTCTTC.

The V call is TRBV7-9, the J call TRBJ2-7; possibly TRBD1 for D (5 bases). The CDR3 extends over 12 amino acids. Germline V gene lookup returns CDR1 SEHNR and CDR2 FQNEAQ (reference sequence). With 1 base removed from V and 5 bases from J, the gap between germline ends came to 6 bases. The CDR3 DNA is TGTGCCAGCAGCTTAGGGGGCGACGAGCAGTACTTC. Amino acids: CASSLGGDEQYF.

For this clone: This is likely a read error, given that the CDR3 carries no conserved phenylalanine or tryptophan at its end. The gene calls are TRBV28 and TRBJ1-2, with 7 bases matching TRBD1. The CDR3 runs to 12 residues. V lost 7 bases and J lost 6; bases outside the gene matches: 5. Per the germline V gene, CDR1 is MDHEN and CDR2 is SYDVKM. As DNA, the CDR3 is TGTGCCAGCATGGGACAGTTGAATGGCTACACCCTC. It codes for CASMGQLNGYTL.

The CDR3 DNA is TGCGCCAGAATTGACAGATCTGAAGCTTTCTTT. Translating it yields CARIDRSEAFF. The genes are TRBV5-1 and TRBJ1-1, with D perhaps matching TRBD1 (5 bases). Trimming left V 8 bases short and J 6 bases short, with 11 bases between. The CDR3 extends over 11 amino acids. Looked up from germline, CDR1 is SGHRS and CDR2 is YFSETQ.

The chain has TRBV6-5 and TRBJ1-3; D is possibly TRBD1 (6 bases). This CDR3 region has 15 residues. Trimming shortened V by 0 bases and J by 5 bases, and 11 bases separated the two germline ends. Germline V CDR1 and CDR2: MNHEY, SVGAGI. In DNA, the CDR3 is TGTGCCAGCAGTTACTCCAGGGGTCTTCGAAACACCATATATTTT. This translates into CASSYSRGLRNTIYF.

This clone was detected only once. The chain combines TRBV5-8 with TRBJ2-3; a weak D match, TRBD1 (5 bases). Germline-derived CDR1 and CDR2 are SGHTS and YDEGEE. Trimming took 3 bases from V and 0 from J, leaving 11 bases between them. The length of the CDR3 is 15 residues. DNA for the CDR3: TGTGCCAGCAGCTCCTCGGACACTAGCACAGATACGCAGTATTTT. This sequence encodes CASSSSDTSTDTQYF.

This chain connects TRBV6-5 to TRBJ1-1; D possibly corresponds to TRBD1 (5 bases). Germline V gives CDR1 MNHEY, CDR2 SVGAGI. The CDR3 length is 12 residues. V gave up 11 bases and J gave up 3 bases, with 13 bases separating them. The CDR3 is CAAARADTEAFF. In nucleotides, the CDR3 is TGTGCCGCAGCCAGGGCGGACACTGAAGCTTTCTTT.

The chain links TRBV28 to TRBJ1-5; 8 bases match TRBD1. With 4 bases clipped from V and 7 bases from J, the junction kept 6 bases outside the gene matches. CDR3 length: 14 residues. Germline V lookup: CDR1 MDHEN, CDR2 SYDVKM. The DNA for the CDR3 is TGTGCCAGCAGTTCAGGACAGGGCCGACAGCCCCAGCATTTT. Translation: CASSSGQGRQPQHF.